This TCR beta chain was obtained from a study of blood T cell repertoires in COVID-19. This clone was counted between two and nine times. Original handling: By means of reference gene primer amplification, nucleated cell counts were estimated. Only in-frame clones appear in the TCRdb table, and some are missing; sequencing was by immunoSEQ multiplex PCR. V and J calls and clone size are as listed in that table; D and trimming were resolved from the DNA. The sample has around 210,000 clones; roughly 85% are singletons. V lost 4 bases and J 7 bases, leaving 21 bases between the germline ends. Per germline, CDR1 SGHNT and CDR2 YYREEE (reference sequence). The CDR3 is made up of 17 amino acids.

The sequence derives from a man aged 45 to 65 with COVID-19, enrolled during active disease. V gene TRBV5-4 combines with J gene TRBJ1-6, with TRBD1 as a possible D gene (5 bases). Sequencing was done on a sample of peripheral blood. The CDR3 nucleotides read TGTGCCAGCAGCCCCGCACCCCCGAGGAGGGGCAATTCACCCCTCCACTTT. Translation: CASSPAPPRRGNSPLHF.